What follows are 30 T cell receptor beta chains derived from one specimen sequenced in a study of blood T cell repertoires in COVID-19. Generated by immunoSEQ multiplex PCR, the TCRdb table keeps only in-frame clones and is missing some. The sample yields about 250,000 clones, about 90% seen once. The sequenced sample was peripheral blood. Receptor source: a man at least 80 years old with acute or convalescent COVID-19.

The CDR3 nucleotides are TGTGCTAGTGGTTTTGGGGGACTTCGCGGGGAGCTGTTTTTT. This sequence encodes CASGFGGLRGELFF. This sequence joins TRBV12-5 and TRBJ2-2; tentative D call: TRBD2 (6 bases). The CDR3 spans 14 residues. The V and J ends lost 3 bases and 7 bases respectively, with 12 bases between them. Germline V gene data show CDR1 as LGHNT and CDR2 as FRNRAP.

This chain uses TRBV18 with TRBJ1-6; 7 nucleotides agree with TRBD1. Per germline, CDR1 KGHSH and CDR2 LQKENI. V was pared by 3 bases and J by 4 bases, with 0 bases of the junction left unmatched. The CDR3 runs to 14 residues. This CDR3 is CASSPGQYNSPLHF. The CDR3 nucleotides read TGTGCCAGCTCACCGGGACAGTATAATTCACCCCTCCACTTT.

The rearrangement links TRBV18 to TRBJ2-3; the D is unclear. Germline V gene data show CDR1 as KGHSH and CDR2 as LQKENI. The CDR3 loop spans 15 amino acids. The V gene lost 3 bases and the J gene lost 4 bases, with 14 bases spanning the gap. For the CDR3, the DNA is TGTGCCAGCTCACCCGAGATTGATCCATCAGATACGCAGTATTTT. This translates into CASSPEIDPSDTQYF.

This chain joins TRBV5-1 and TRBJ2-5, with 8 bases lining up with TRBD2. Germline CDR1 and CDR2: SGHRS and YFSETQ. Trimming cost V 0 bases and J 1 base; bases outside gene matches: 2. The CDR3 is 15 amino acids. In DNA, the CDR3 is TGCGCCAGCAGCTTGGCGGGGGGGTTCCAAGAGACCCAGTACTTC. Translating gives CASSLAGGFQETQYF.

The gene calls are TRBV28 and TRBJ2-1, with 8 bases identical to TRBD2. CDR1 and CDR2 from the germline V gene are MDHEN and SYDVKM. The CDR3 loop spans 14 amino acids. The trim removed 10 bases at V and 4 bases at J, leaving 9 bases unmatched. The CDR3 coding sequence is TGTGCCACGATTCCCAGCGGGAGTTACAATGAGCAGTTCTTC. Its protein is CATIPSGSYNEQFF.

Here the CDR3 DNA reads TGCGCCAGCAGCTTGGGATTACGAGGGAACAATGAGCAGTTCTTC. This translates into CASSLGLRGNNEQFF. The J gene is TRBJ2-1, the V gene TRBV5-1; a weak D match, TRBD2 (5 bases). CDR3 length equals 15 residues. The V gene's germline CDR1 is SGHRS and CDR2 YFSETQ. V shed 0 bases and J shed 5 bases, with 12 bases lying between them.

This clone was recorded only once. The rearrangement joins TRBV9 to TRBJ1-1; D gene unclear. The germline V gene encodes CDR1 SGDLS and CDR2 YYNGEE. This CDR3 is built from 16 residues. Between the trimmed V and J ends, which lost 0 bases and 6 bases, there was a span of 18 bases. In DNA, the CDR3 is TGTGCCAGCAGCGTAGTCTCATCCTCGTACAACGCTGAAGCTTTCTTT. Its translation is CASSVVSSSYNAEAFF.

The chain has TRBV29-1 and TRBJ1-2, with unresolved D. The V end was cut by 4 bases, the J end by 6 bases, with 6 bases between. This CDR3 is built from 10 residues. The germline CDR1 and CDR2 sequences are SQVTM and ANQGSEA. The CDR3 nucleotides are TGCAGCGTTGTGGAGGATGGCTACACCTTC. As protein: CSVVEDGYTF.

The gene calls are TRBV28 and TRBJ2-1, with 12 nucleotides matching TRBD2. The CDR3 extends over 15 amino acids. CDR1 and CDR2 (germline): MDHEN, SYDVKM. The J segment lost 7 bases and the V segment lost 2 bases, leaving 3 bases of the junction unmatched. The CDR3 reads CASSLRTSGMNEQFF. CDR3 nucleotides: TGTGCCAGCAGTTTAAGGACTAGCGGGATGAATGAGCAGTTCTTC.

The V gene is TRBV27, the J gene TRBJ2-7; TRBD2 aligns across 8 bases. V dropped 2 bases and J dropped 5; count of bases not matched to a gene: 8. Per germline, CDR1 MNHEY and CDR2 SMNVEV (reference sequence). The CDR3 totals 15 residues. DNA for the CDR3: TGTGCCAGCAGTTTAGGTGGTAGCGGGACCCACGAGCAGTACTTC. It yields the protein CASSLGGSGTHEQYF.

The chain couples TRBV7-8 to TRBJ2-1, with 8 nucleotides matching TRBD2. V was clipped by 0 bases and J by 0 bases; unmatched bases: 13. CDR1 SGHVS and CDR2 FQNEAQ come from the germline V gene. There are 20 residues in the CDR3. CDR3 region: CASSLASGGRKPSSYNEQFF. As DNA, the CDR3 is TGTGCCAGCAGCTTAGCCAGCGGGGGCCGGAAACCGAGCTCCTACAATGAGCAGTTCTTC.

This rearrangement joins TRBV6-2 or TRBV6-3 to TRBJ1-1, with a possible D match to TRBD1 (6 bases). The V end was cut by 4 bases, the J end by 0 bases, with 18 bases between. The germline CDR1 and CDR2 sequences are MNHEY and SVGEGT. The CDR3 loop spans 17 amino acids. The CDR3 nucleotides read TGTGCCAGCAGTTCCAACGGGGGGGGCGACGTGAACACTGAAGCTTTCTTT. Its translation is CASSSNGGGDVNTEAFF.

The rearrangement joins TRBV5-1 to TRBJ2-7; 8 positions agree with TRBD1. The length of the CDR3 is 17 residues. V was pared by 4 bases and J by 1 base, with 13 bases of the junction left unmatched. Germline values: CDR1 SGHRS, CDR2 YFSETQ. CDR3 in DNA: TGCGCCAGCAGCCCCCAAACCGGGACAGGTCTTTCCTACGAGCAGTACTTC. Protein sequence: CASSPQTGTGLSYEQYF.

This clone appeared once. The rearrangement links TRBV11-3 to TRBJ2-5, with D possibly being TRBD1 (5 bases). The length of the CDR3 is 15 residues. V was trimmed by 0 bases and J by 2 bases, leaving 10 bases between them. Germline V lookup: CDR1 SGHNT, CDR2 YENEEA. The CDR3 nucleotides are TGTGCCAGCAGCTTAGATGGAAACAGGCAAGAGACCCAGTACTTC. Residues: CASSLDGNRQETQYF.

The chain recombines TRBV2 with TRBJ2-3; 11 bases align to TRBD2. Per the germline V gene, CDR1 is SNHLY and CDR2 is FYNNEI. The CDR3 sequence is 16 residues long. The V segment lost 6 bases and the J segment 2 bases; nucleotides outside the gene matches: 7. The CDR3 DNA is TGTGCCAGCAGCGCCGGGACTAGCGGATTCACAGATACGCAGTATTTT. Translated, it gives CASSAGTSGFTDTQYF.

This chain uses TRBV7-9 with TRBJ2-5, with D maybe TRBD2 (6 bases). CDR1 and CDR2 from the germline V gene are SEHNR and FQNEAQ (reference sequence). Trimming removed 5 bases from V and 5 bases from J, with 18 bases in between. The CDR3 consists of 15 residues. The CDR3 DNA is TGTGCCAGCAGCCCTTTGCGGGGCGGAGTGGAGACCCAGTACTTC. Its translation: CASSPLRGGVETQYF.

The CDR3 is CASREGAGLETQYF. CDR3 bases: TGTGCCAGCAGAGAGGGGGCAGGTCTGGAGACCCAGTACTTC. The rearrangement links TRBV7-2 to TRBJ2-5; TRBD1 aligns across 7 bases. Germline CDR1 is SGHTA and CDR2 is FQGNSA. The CDR3 spans 14 residues. The trim removed 6 bases at V and 5 bases at J, leaving 9 bases unmatched.

This chain joins TRBV19 and TRBJ1-2; 10 nucleotides agree with TRBD1. This CDR3 comprises 16 residues. V was pared by 8 bases and J by 0 bases, with 9 bases of the junction left unmatched. CDR1 LNHDA and CDR2 SQIVND come from the germline V gene (reference sequence). CDR3 in DNA: TGTGCCAGTCTTGAGACAGGGGGCTCCTCTAACTATGGCTACACCTTC. It codes for CASLETGGSSNYGYTF.

CDR3: CASSLTGELFF. The CDR3 DNA reads as TGTGCCAGCAGCCTCACCGGGGAGCTGTTTTTT. The chain links TRBV28 to TRBJ2-2, with unresolved D. V was clipped by 6 bases and J by 4 bases, with 3 bases between them. This CDR3 has 11 residues. CDR1 is MDHEN, CDR2 SYDVKM, per germline.

This rearrangement joins TRBV11-3 to TRBJ2-2, with TRBD1 matching 9 bases. Germline V lookup: CDR1 SGHNT, CDR2 YENEEA. V gave up 5 bases and J gave up 6 bases; unmatched junction bases: 10. The CDR3 length is 16 residues. The CDR3 sequence is CASSARTGGLAGELFF. The CDR3 region has the DNA TGTGCCAGCAGCGCTCGTACAGGGGGCTTGGCCGGGGAGCTGTTTTTT.

The V and J genes are TRBV14 and TRBJ2-7; 8 bases are a match to TRBD1. V was clipped by 1 base and J by 3 bases; unmatched bases: 5. The germline V gene encodes CDR1 SGHDN and CDR2 FVKESK. The length of the CDR3 is 15 residues. The CDR3: CASSQGRGQRYEQYF. CDR3 bases: TGTGCCAGCAGCCAAGGCAGGGGGCAACGCTACGAGCAGTACTTC. The full variable domain, with the rest looked up from reference TRBV14 and TRBJ2-7, is EAGVTQFPSHSVIEKGQTVTLRCDPISGHDNLYWYRRVMGKEIKFLLHFVKESKQDESGMPNNRFLAERTGGTYSTLKVQPAELEDSGVYFCASSQGRGQRYEQYFGPGTRLTVT.

The rearrangement links TRBV27 to TRBJ2-5, with 8 bases aligning to TRBD2. With V trimmed by 0 bases and J by 5 bases, 5 bases remained unmatched. Germline CDR1 and CDR2: MNHEY and SMNVEV (reference sequence). The CDR3 has 15 residues. CDR3: CASSLSGLAWETQYF. The CDR3 coding sequence is TGTGCCAGCAGTTTATCAGGACTAGCCTGGGAGACCCAGTACTTC.

The V call is TRBV7-2, the J call TRBJ1-1; the D gene is possibly TRBD1 (5 bases). CDR1 and CDR2 from the germline V gene are SGHTA and FQGNSA. V lost 4 bases, J lost 1 base, and 7 bases lay in between. CDR3 size: 13 residues. The CDR3 DNA reads as TGTGCCAGCAGCTGGGGGGGGAACACTGAAGCTTTCTTT. Translation gives CASSWGGNTEAFF.

The V gene is TRBV19, the J gene TRBJ1-2, with D maybe TRBD1 (5 bases). Germline values: CDR1 LNHDA, CDR2 SQIVND (reference sequence). V was shortened by 5 bases and J by 2 bases, with 18 bases between the two germline ends. The CDR3 runs 16 residues. The CDR3 nucleotides are TGTGCCAGTAGTGCCCCCCCGGGGGATCCCAACTATGGCTACACCTTC. It is translated as CASSAPPGDPNYGYTF.

The chain joins TRBV5-1 to TRBJ1-4, with a tentative D call TRBD1 (6 bases). There are 14 residues in the CDR3. Trimming shortened V by 0 bases and J by 8 bases, and 11 bases separated the two germline ends. Germline CDR1 SGHRS, CDR2 YFSETQ. The CDR3 sequence: CASSLAGVGEKLFF. CDR3 DNA sequence: TGCGCCAGCAGCTTGGCAGGGGTTGGGGAAAAACTGTTTTTT.

The chain joins TRBV28 to TRBJ2-7; D may be TRBD1 (5 bases). Germline loops: CDR1 MDHEN, CDR2 SYDVKM. V shed 3 bases and J shed 4 bases, with 13 bases lying between them. CDR3 size: 14 residues. The CDR3 sequence: CASSFLRGNYEQYF. CDR3 nucleotide sequence: TGTGCCAGCAGTTTCCTTAGGGGAAATTACGAGCAGTACTTC.

The CDR3 spells CASSLAGILAGNEQFF. As DNA, the CDR3 is TGTGCCAGCAGCTTAGCGGGAATTCTAGCGGGCAATGAGCAGTTCTTC. The rearrangement uses TRBV7-9 and TRBJ2-1, with 8 bases aligning to TRBD2. Germline V CDR1 and CDR2: SEHNR, FQNEAQ (reference sequence). This CDR3 comprises 16 residues. J gave up 6 bases and V 0 bases, and 7 bases lay outside the gene matches.

The V gene is TRBV5-1, the J gene TRBJ2-1, with D maybe TRBD2 (5 bases). CDR3 length: 13 amino acids. Germline V CDR1 and CDR2: SGHRS, YFSETQ. With 6 bases removed from V and 8 bases from J, the gap between germline ends came to 15 bases. The CDR3 here is CASMIGPGDEQFF. CDR3 coding DNA: TGCGCCAGCATGATTGGGCCCGGGGATGAGCAGTTCTTC.

The chain employs TRBV7-3 and TRBJ2-1, with TRBD1 matching over 9 bases. Looked up from germline, CDR1 is SGHTA and CDR2 is FQGTGA. V shed 5 bases and J 10 bases; nucleotides not matched to a gene: 3. The CDR3 is 12 residues long. In DNA form, the CDR3 reads TGTGCCAGCAGCCCTGGGACAGGGGAGCAGTTCTTC. Encoded protein: CASSPGTGEQFF.

The chain uses TRBV5-4 and TRBJ2-7, with 8 bases that match TRBD1. Germline CDR1 SGHNT, CDR2 YYREEE (reference sequence). V was pared by 1 base and J by 0 bases, with 6 bases of the junction left unmatched. The CDR3 covers 16 residues. The CDR3 nucleotides are TGTGCCAGCAGCTTGCCAGGGGGCGGAAGCTCCTACGAGCAGTACTTC. Translating it yields CASSLPGGGSSYEQYF.